The rows below give T cell receptor beta chains drawn from one sample of a study of T cell repertoires in cytomegalovirus infection. Via MiXCR, TCRdb re-called the reads, giving one row per CDR3 protein. Counted here are some 71,000 distinct CDR3 sequences, about 26% occurring once; the ten biggest clones make up 59%. These TCRs' antigens remain unknown. Sample: CD8+ T cells from cultured PBMCs, taken from culture after CMV antigen stimulation. The receptors here all came from a human donor in good health (CMV status not recorded). Some clones in this sample may be carry-over from other donors' samples. The CDR3 runs from the conserved cysteine through the conserved F or W. The order of the fields is V gene, D gene, J gene, clone size, CDR3 DNA, CDR3 protein. A D gene is named only where the DNA matches it firmly. Where a row states a size, it is once, few, many or the class of an expanded clone; other rows omit it.

V gene: TRBV7-2; D gene: -; J gene: TRBJ2-7; clone size: many; CDR3 DNA: TGTGCCAGCAGCTTAGAGGTGGGCGCCTACGAGCAGTACTTC; CDR3 protein: CASSLEVGAYEQYF
V gene: TRBV6-1; D gene: TRBD2; J gene: TRBJ2-3; clone size: -; CDR3 DNA: TGTGCCAGCAGTGAAGGCGCTAGCGGGGGCCCCAAGGATACGCAGTATTTT; CDR3 protein: CASSEGASGGPKDTQYF
V gene: TRBV7-2; D gene: TRBD2; J gene: TRBJ2-1; clone size: many; CDR3 DNA: TGTGCCAGCAGCTTAGCGCTACAACTAGCGGACTACAATGAGCAGTTCTTC; CDR3 protein: CASSLALQLADYNEQFF
V gene: TRBV19; D gene: -; J gene: TRBJ2-3; clone size: -; CDR3 DNA: TGTGCCAGTAGCCTACCTAGCGCGGAGACGCAGTATTTT; CDR3 protein: CASSLPSAETQYF
V gene: TRBV29-1; D gene: -; J gene: TRBJ2-3; clone size: -; CDR3 DNA: TGCAGCCCTTTTCTAGCGCTTAGCACAGATACGCAGTATTTT; CDR3 protein: CSPFLALSTDTQYF
V gene: TRBV2; D gene: -; J gene: TRBJ1-5; clone size: -; CDR3 DNA: TGTGCCAGCAGTGAAAACGGGAATAGCAATCAGCCCCAGCATTTT; CDR3 protein: CASSENGNSNQPQHF
V gene: TRBV6-8; D gene: TRBD1; J gene: TRBJ2-2; clone size: -; CDR3 DNA: TGTGCCAGCAGTTACTCGGCAGGGGGCAACACCGGGGAGCTGTTTTTT; CDR3 protein: CASSYSAGGNTGELFF
V gene: TRBV7-8; D gene: -; J gene: TRBJ1-2; clone size: -; CDR3 DNA: TGTGCCAGCAGCTTAGGCGGACGGGACTATGGCTACACCTTC; CDR3 protein: CASSLGGRDYGYTF
V gene: TRBV19; D gene: -; J gene: TRBJ1-6; clone size: few; CDR3 DNA: TGTGCCAGTAGTTTAGGACAGAGTAATTCACCCCTCCACTTT; CDR3 protein: CASSLGQSNSPLHF
V gene: TRBV12-3/TRBV12-4; D gene: -; J gene: TRBJ2-5; clone size: few; CDR3 DNA: TGTGCCAGCAGTCTCCCTGGACGAGCGGAGACCCAGTACTTC; CDR3 protein: CASSLPGRAETQYF
V gene: TRBV4-2; D gene: -; J gene: TRBJ2-2; clone size: many; CDR3 DNA: TGTGCCAGCAGCCAGTTGGGTGAGGAGCTGTTTTTT; CDR3 protein: CASSQLGEELFF
V gene: TRBV6-6; D gene: -; J gene: TRBJ1-5; clone size: few; CDR3 DNA: TGTGCCAGCAGTTACTCGACTATCTTATACAATCAGCCCCAGCATTTT; CDR3 protein: CASSYSTILYNQPQHF
V gene: TRBV2; D gene: -; J gene: TRBJ2-1; clone size: few; CDR3 DNA: TGTGCCAGCAGTGAACCCCGAGGGAGTAGCCGGGCTGAGCAGTTCTTC; CDR3 protein: CASSEPRGSSRAEQFF
V gene: TRBV20-1; D gene: -; J gene: TRBJ2-3; clone size: -; CDR3 DNA: TGCAGTGCTAGTTTCGGGGGCGGTAGGACAGATACGCAGTATTTT; CDR3 protein: CSASFGGGRTDTQYF
V gene: TRBV28; D gene: -; J gene: TRBJ1-2; clone size: -; CDR3 DNA: TGTGCCAGCAGTCCGTGGGGGGACACTAACTATGGCTACACCTTC; CDR3 protein: CASSPWGDTNYGYTF
V gene: TRBV19; D gene: TRBD1; J gene: TRBJ2-6; clone size: -; CDR3 DNA: TGTGCCAGTAGCACAGGGGTGAGTGGGGCCAACGTCCTGACTTTC; CDR3 protein: CASSTGVSGANVLTF
V gene: TRBV28; D gene: TRBD2; J gene: TRBJ2-5; clone size: -; CDR3 DNA: TGTGCCAGCAGTTCTCGGGGGGGCTTGGAGACCCAGTACTTC; CDR3 protein: CASSSRGGLETQYF
V gene: TRBV19; D gene: TRBD1; J gene: TRBJ1-1; clone size: -; CDR3 DNA: TGTGCCAGTATTCAGGGGGCGCGAACTGAAGCTTTCTTT; CDR3 protein: CASIQGARTEAFF
V gene: TRBV7-8; D gene: -; J gene: TRBJ2-5; clone size: many; CDR3 DNA: TGTGCCAGCAGCTTAGCGGGCACCCAAGAGACCCAGTACTTC; CDR3 protein: CASSLAGTQETQYF
V gene: TRBV19; D gene: TRBD1; J gene: TRBJ1-5; clone size: many; CDR3 DNA: TGTGCCAGTAGTATAAGGGGGCGCGACAATCAGCCCCAGCATTTT; CDR3 protein: CASSIRGRDNQPQHF
V gene: TRBV7-9; D gene: -; J gene: TRBJ1-6; clone size: -; CDR3 DNA: TGTGCCAGCAGCGACCACTTAGCGGGGGCGAGCTCACCCCTCCACTTT; CDR3 protein: CASSDHLAGASSPLHF
V gene: TRBV9; D gene: TRBD1; J gene: TRBJ1-2; clone size: few; CDR3 DNA: TGTGCCAGCAGCGTGGGAGGGGGCGCACCCAACTATGGCTACACCTTC; CDR3 protein: CASSVGGGAPNYGYTF
V gene: TRBV7-9; D gene: -; J gene: TRBJ2-7; clone size: -; CDR3 DNA: TGTGCCAGCAGCTTGATGGAGGCACCCTACGAGCAGTACTTC; CDR3 protein: CASSLMEAPYEQYF
V gene: TRBV7-6; D gene: TRBD1; J gene: TRBJ1-5; clone size: many; CDR3 DNA: TGTGCCAGCAGCTTAGGAGGACAGGGAGGTCAGCCCCAGCATTTT; CDR3 protein: CASSLGGQGGQPQHF
V gene: TRBV12-3/TRBV12-4; D gene: -; J gene: TRBJ1-2; clone size: -; CDR3 DNA: TGTGCCAGCAGTTTAGGGGGTCCCTATGGCTACACCTTC; CDR3 protein: CASSLGGPYGYTF
V gene: TRBV28; D gene: -; J gene: TRBJ2-7; clone size: -; CDR3 DNA: TGTGCCAGCAGTTACGACAGACTAATAGAGCAGTACTTC; CDR3 protein: CASSYDRLIEQYF
V gene: TRBV24-1; D gene: TRBD2; J gene: TRBJ2-1; clone size: -; CDR3 DNA: TGTGCCATCAGTGATCAATCCGGGACTAGCGGGGCGACTACCGGTGAGCAGTTCTTC; CDR3 protein: CAISDQSGTSGATTGEQFF
V gene: TRBV7-9; D gene: -; J gene: TRBJ1-2; clone size: -; CDR3 DNA: TGTGCCAGCAGCTTAGCGTCTCCCGAAAAGTATGGCTACACCTTC; CDR3 protein: CASSLASPEKYGYTF
V gene: TRBV28; D gene: TRBD2; J gene: TRBJ2-7; clone size: -; CDR3 DNA: TGTGCCAGCAGTTTATATCCGGGAGGGCCGGACGAGCAGTACTTC; CDR3 protein: CASSLYPGGPDEQYF